This T cell receptor (beta chain) derives from a study of T cell repertoires in aging, cancer and after chemotherapy. Study in general: Donors were grouped into six age bands spanning 30 or younger through 70 or older.

Comments on this clonotype: Its target is not known.

A mixed TRB-A/B primer pool amplified rearranged TRB by multiplex touch-down PCR. A single record per CDR3 protein comes from TCRdb applying MiXCR to the multiplex PCR reads. The sample comprises approximately 20,000 distinct CDR3 sequences, about 37% of which are singletons, and about a sixth rests with the top ten. Peripheral blood genomic DNA, not sorted cells or RNA, was the template. Study observations and caveats: These repertoire data do not allow conclusions about immunological memory after chemotherapy. In cancer patients, declining TCR diversity with age involved lost richness and lost evenness. Compared with age-matched healthy donors, untreated hematological or solid cancer patients showed higher blood TCR clonality.

The TCR was taken from a human donor with a solid tumor. The sample taken for sequencing was blood.

Here the CDR3 reads CASSFYQSPDQPQHF. The CDR3 DNA reads as TGTGCCAGCAGTTTTTATCAGAGCCCCGATCAGCCCCAGCATTTT. The chain couples TRBV12-3 or TRBV12-4 to TRBJ1-5; unclear D gene. The V and J ends lost 3 bases and 5 bases respectively, with 14 bases between them. The CDR3 spans 15 residues.